This T cell receptor (beta chain) is from a study of quantifying T cell responses using KT2 cells. Across the study: TCR alpha and beta constant-region primers primed reverse transcription of RNA.

Each cDNA got a UMI-containing oligo ligated at its 3' end. The first PCR ran around 4 cycles with an equimolar RC1.1 and RC1.2 beta primer mix. MiXCR, applied by TCRdb to the UMI-ligation and nested PCR reads, yields one record per CDR3 protein. The sample contains around 30,000 distinct CDR3 sequences, 10% of which appear only once. KT2, a clone with a known TCR, was spiked into unfractionated PBMC. KT2 cells were mixed with fixed PBMC numbers at varying ratios. CDR1 ENHRY and CDR2 SYGVKD come from the germline V gene. The CDR3 length is 16 residues. V lost 6 bases and J lost 4; bases outside the gene matches: 12.

Sequencing was carried out using PBMCs spiked with cells of the T cell clone KT2. This TCR was sampled from a human donor. This chain uses TRBV10-3 with TRBJ2-1; 7 bases match TRBD1. CDR3 DNA sequence: TGTGCCATCAGCCCAGGGGGAGACAGAAGTTACAATGAGCAGTTCTTC. This gives the protein CAISPGGDRSYNEQFF.